The 26 T cell receptor beta chains listed next were all sequenced from one sample in a study of shared clonotypes between healthy human individuals. The naive CD8 subset, CD45RO-negative cells positively selected for CCR7, excluded terminally differentiated effector memory CD45RA+ cells. Sequencing used immunoSEQ multiplex PCR; TCRdb keeps in-frame clones, though not all of them. The top ten clones hold 0.3% of a sample with around 580,000 clones, 95% to 98% of them seen once. Source material: naive CD8+ T cells sorted from blood. The origin of the receptors is a man aged 25 to 45 in good health.

The chain combines TRBV10-3 with TRBJ2-5, with no clear D. CDR1 is ENHRY, CDR2 SYGVKD, per germline. V was cut by 4 bases and J by 2 bases, with 8 bases left in between. CDR3 size: 13 residues. CDR3 bases: TGTGCCATCAGTGGAATGGGGCAAGAGACCCAGTACTTC. Translating it yields CAISGMGQETQYF.

The chain recombines TRBV29-1 with TRBJ2-2; weak D call: TRBD1 (5 bases). The CDR3 covers 17 residues. The V and J ends lost 5 bases and 1 base respectively, with 20 bases between them. The germline V gene encodes CDR1 SQVTM and CDR2 ANQGSEA. Here the CDR3 reads CSVTRTTPRGNTGELFF. In DNA form, the CDR3 reads TGCAGCGTTACCAGAACAACCCCAAGGGGGAACACCGGGGAGCTGTTTTTT.

As DNA, the CDR3 is TGTGCCAGCAGCTTTCAGGGGAGTAATGAGCAGTTCTTC. This gives the protein CASSFQGSNEQFF. This sequence joins TRBV7-9 and TRBJ2-1; weak D call: TRBD1 (6 bases). Between the trimmed V and J ends, which lost 3 bases and 7 bases, there was a span of 10 bases. This CDR3 is built from 13 residues. Germline CDR1 reads SEHNR; CDR2 reads FQNEAQ (reference sequence).

This clone has just one count. The V and J genes are TRBV11-3 and TRBJ2-5; 9 nucleotides agree with TRBD2. The CDR3 sequence is 16 residues long. CDR1 and CDR2 (germline): SGHNT, YENEEA. Trimming removed 1 base from V and 3 bases from J; junction bases left unmatched: 6. CDR3 nucleotide sequence: TGTGCCAGCAGCTTAGGAGGTAGCGGGAGCGAAGAGACCCAGTACTTC. This translates into CASSLGGSGSEETQYF.

This clone has only one observation. The rearrangement joins TRBV7-9 to TRBJ1-4, with D possibly matching TRBD1 (5 bases). The CDR3 contains 14 residues. Between the trimmed V and J ends, which lost 6 bases and 8 bases, there was a span of 16 bases. CDR1 is SEHNR and CDR2 is FQNEAQ in the germline V gene (reference sequence). The CDR3 DNA is TGTGCCAGCAGTCTGGCAGGGCTGTGGGAAAAACTGTTTTTT. Its translation is CASSLAGLWEKLFF.

The chain recombines TRBV4-1 with TRBJ2-7, with TRBD2 matching over 13 bases. Looked up from germline, CDR1 is MGHRA and CDR2 is YSYEKL. The CDR3 is 17 amino acids. Trimming cost V 1 base and J 7 bases; bases outside gene matches: 10. The CDR3 is CASSQAPPLAGGREQYF. The CDR3, as DNA: TGCGCCAGCAGCCAAGCTCCCCCACTAGCGGGAGGGAGGGAGCAGTACTTC.

The chain joins TRBV15 to TRBJ2-7, with D perhaps TRBD2 (5 bases). There are 15 residues in the CDR3. V was shortened by 1 base and J by 5 bases, with 15 bases between the two germline ends. Germline V gene lookup returns CDR1 LNHNV and CDR2 YYDKDF (reference sequence). CDR3 sequence reads: CATSRADTRVDEQYF. DNA of the CDR3: TGTGCCACCAGCAGAGCCGACACGAGGGTCGACGAGCAGTACTTC.

This sequence joins TRBV4-1 and TRBJ2-7, with 8 bases matching TRBD1. The CDR3 contains 17 residues. Trimming cost V 0 bases and J 3 bases; bases outside gene matches: 10. Germline CDR1 reads MGHRA; CDR2 reads YSYEKL. The CDR3 bases are TGCGCCAGCAGCCAAGAGCGCCCGGACAGGGCCCTCTACGAGCAGTACTTC. This codes for CASSQERPDRALYEQYF.

The gene calls are TRBV4-1 and TRBJ2-3, with D perhaps TRBD2 (7 bases). The CDR3 is 15 amino acids. V was shortened by 7 bases and J by 8 bases, with 22 bases between the two germline ends. Germline V gene sequence: CDR1 MGHRA, CDR2 YSYEKL. CDR3 in amino acids: CASTERGGPSGTQYF. The CDR3 bases are TGCGCCAGCACCGAAAGGGGGGGGCCCTCGGGTACGCAGTATTTT.

The CDR3 DNA sequence: TGTGCCAGCAGCTTATGGGCAGATACGCAGTATTTT. Translating gives CASSLWADTQYF. This rearrangement joins TRBV7-2 to TRBJ2-3; no definite D call. V was shortened by 2 bases and J by 4 bases, with 4 bases between the two germline ends. Looked up from germline, CDR1 is SGHTA and CDR2 is FQGNSA. CDR3 length: 12 amino acids.

The J gene is TRBJ2-7, the V gene TRBV10-3; D may match TRBD1 or TRBD2 (5 bases each). V lost 2 bases, J lost 7 bases, and 15 bases lay in between. The CDR3 sequence is 14 residues long. Germline V gives CDR1 ENHRY, CDR2 SYGVKD. This chain's CDR3 is CAISEGGGTREQYF. The DNA for the CDR3 is TGTGCCATCAGTGAGGGTGGGGGAACAAGGGAGCAGTACTTC.

The chain recombines TRBV6-1 with TRBJ2-7; D call uncertain. Trimming removed 0 bases at V and 2 bases at J, with 11 bases between. The CDR3 covers 15 residues. Germline loops: CDR1 MNHNS, CDR2 SASEGT. The CDR3 region has the DNA TGTGCCAGCAGTGAAGCGCTAGGACCAACCTACGAGCAGTACTTC. This sequence encodes CASSEALGPTYEQYF.

The gene calls are TRBV7-9 and TRBJ2-5; D is tentatively TRBD1 or TRBD2 (5 bases each). This CDR3 comprises 15 residues. V shed 11 bases and J shed 3 bases, with 22 bases lying between them. Germline V CDR1 and CDR2: SEHNR, FQNEAQ (reference sequence). The DNA for the CDR3 is TGTGCCGGTGCGGGTTGGGGCCCGAGAGAAGAGACCCAGTACTTC. This sequence encodes CAGAGWGPREETQYF.

This chain connects TRBV30 to TRBJ2-6; D is uncertain. The CDR3 runs 14 residues. Trimming shortened V by 1 base and J by 3 bases, and 7 bases separated the two germline ends. CDR1 and CDR2 (germline): GTSNPN, SVGIG (reference sequence). The DNA for the CDR3 is TGTGCCTGGAGTGCTTGGGATGGGGCCAACGTCCTGACTTTC. Translated, it gives CAWSAWDGANVLTF.

A note on this clone: Other DNA sequences in the sample encode the same CDR3. This sequence joins TRBV11-2 and TRBJ2-7, with 11 bases aligning to TRBD2. CDR1 is SGHAT, CDR2 FQNNGV, per germline. V shed 3 bases, J shed 3 bases, and the junction held 1 base outside the gene matches. This CDR3 is built from 14 residues. The CDR3 DNA follows: TGTGCCAGCAGCTTGGGGACTAGCGGCTACGAGCAGTACTTC. It yields the protein CASSLGTSGYEQYF.

The gene calls are TRBV6-1 and TRBJ2-7; no clear D gene. The germline CDR1 and CDR2 sequences are MNHNS and SASEGT. The CDR3 consists of 13 residues. The germline V and J ends were trimmed by 9 bases and 4 bases, with 16 bases remaining between them. CDR3 DNA sequence: TGTGCCAGTTTCGACGTCCCCAAATACGAGCAGTACTTC. Translation: CASFDVPKYEQYF.

This chain links TRBV5-1 with TRBJ2-3, with a tentative D call TRBD2 (5 bases). CDR1 and CDR2 (germline): SGHRS, YFSETQ. V lost 4 bases, J lost 3 bases, and 15 bases lay in between. The CDR3 extends over 15 amino acids. As DNA, the CDR3 is TGCGCCAGCAGCAGGGAGCGGACTGCGACAGATACGCAGTATTTT. Its translation: CASSRERTATDTQYF.

V gene TRBV29-1 combines with J gene TRBJ2-1; 8 positions agree with TRBD2. This CDR3 contains 16 residues. Germline CDR1 SQVTM, CDR2 ANQGSEA. The V and J ends lost 4 bases and 1 base, in that order; junction bases with no gene match: 9. The CDR3 loop is CSVVGGTSGSYNEQFF. CDR3 nucleotide sequence: TGCAGCGTTGTGGGGGGAACTAGCGGATCCTACAATGAGCAGTTCTTC.

The rearrangement uses TRBV29-1 and TRBJ2-7; no reliable D call. Germline CDR1 and CDR2: SQVTM and ANQGSEA. CDR3 size: 12 residues. V was pared by 0 bases and J by 5 bases, with 8 bases between. The CDR3 coding sequence is TGCAGCGTTGAAGATCGTGGGAACGAGCAGTACTTC. This sequence encodes CSVEDRGNEQYF.

This clone was observed a single time. The V gene is TRBV13, the J gene TRBJ1-3, with D uncertain. The germline CDR1 and CDR2 sequences are PRHDT and FYEKMQ (reference sequence). The CDR3 sequence is 16 residues long. The V and J ends lost 3 bases and 0 bases respectively, with 12 bases between them. The DNA of the CDR3 is TGTGCCAGCAGCTTTAGGCAGCTCGACTCTGGAAACACCATATATTTT. Amino acid sequence: CASSFRQLDSGNTIYF.

The CDR3 coding sequence is TGTGCCAGCAGTGTTTCCGGGACTAGCTCCTACAATGAGCAGTTCTTC. Its translation: CASSVSGTSSYNEQFF. V is TRBV6-1 and J is TRBJ2-1; 8 nucleotides match TRBD2. Germline-derived CDR1 and CDR2 are MNHNS and SASEGT. The trim removed 4 bases at V and 0 bases at J, leaving 5 bases unmatched. CDR3 size: 16 residues.

J is TRBJ2-5 and V is TRBV11-2; the D gene is possibly TRBD2 (5 bases). CDR3 size: 16 residues. Trimming took off 4 bases at V and 2 bases at J, with 17 bases between the two ends. Germline CDR1 is SGHAT and CDR2 is FQNNGV. The CDR3 nucleotides read TGTGCCAGCAGCTCTCGATCCCGGGATTTACAAGAGACCCAGTACTTC. This gives the protein CASSSRSRDLQETQYF.

The chain couples TRBV30 to TRBJ2-1; no reliable D call. CDR3 length: 12 amino acids. Deletions cut 7 bases from V and 5 bases from J, with 12 bases between. Per the germline V gene, CDR1 is GTSNPN and CDR2 is SVGIG (reference sequence). CDR3 nucleotides: TGTGCCTTTACATCATTGGACAATGAGCAGTTCTTC. Translated, it gives CAFTSLDNEQFF.

The rearrangement uses TRBV28 and TRBJ2-3, with 10 positions matching TRBD1. V was pared by 5 bases and J by 1 base, with 3 bases of the junction left unmatched. This CDR3 comprises 15 residues. Germline V lookup: CDR1 MDHEN, CDR2 SYDVKM. The CDR3: CASSPGTGGTDTQYF. The CDR3 region has the DNA TGTGCCAGCAGTCCTGGGACAGGGGGCACAGATACGCAGTATTTT.

This chain uses TRBV7-9 with TRBJ1-2; TRBD1 matches at 9 bases. Germline assignment: CDR1 SEHNR and CDR2 FQNEAQ (reference sequence). V shed 10 bases and J 3 bases; nucleotides not matched to a gene: 9. The CDR3 sequence is 14 residues long. The CDR3 DNA reads as TGTGCCACCTCTTCGGGACAGGGATACTATGGCTACACCTTC. Translated: CATSSGQGYYGYTF.

The V gene is TRBV2, the J gene TRBJ1-1, with D unresolved. The CDR3 has 13 residues. Trimming took 4 bases from V and 1 from J, leaving 7 bases between them. In germline, CDR1 is SNHLY, CDR2 FYNNEI. DNA for the CDR3: TGTGCCAGCAGTGTTCTCCCGAACACTGAAGCTTTCTTT. Amino acids: CASSVLPNTEAFF.